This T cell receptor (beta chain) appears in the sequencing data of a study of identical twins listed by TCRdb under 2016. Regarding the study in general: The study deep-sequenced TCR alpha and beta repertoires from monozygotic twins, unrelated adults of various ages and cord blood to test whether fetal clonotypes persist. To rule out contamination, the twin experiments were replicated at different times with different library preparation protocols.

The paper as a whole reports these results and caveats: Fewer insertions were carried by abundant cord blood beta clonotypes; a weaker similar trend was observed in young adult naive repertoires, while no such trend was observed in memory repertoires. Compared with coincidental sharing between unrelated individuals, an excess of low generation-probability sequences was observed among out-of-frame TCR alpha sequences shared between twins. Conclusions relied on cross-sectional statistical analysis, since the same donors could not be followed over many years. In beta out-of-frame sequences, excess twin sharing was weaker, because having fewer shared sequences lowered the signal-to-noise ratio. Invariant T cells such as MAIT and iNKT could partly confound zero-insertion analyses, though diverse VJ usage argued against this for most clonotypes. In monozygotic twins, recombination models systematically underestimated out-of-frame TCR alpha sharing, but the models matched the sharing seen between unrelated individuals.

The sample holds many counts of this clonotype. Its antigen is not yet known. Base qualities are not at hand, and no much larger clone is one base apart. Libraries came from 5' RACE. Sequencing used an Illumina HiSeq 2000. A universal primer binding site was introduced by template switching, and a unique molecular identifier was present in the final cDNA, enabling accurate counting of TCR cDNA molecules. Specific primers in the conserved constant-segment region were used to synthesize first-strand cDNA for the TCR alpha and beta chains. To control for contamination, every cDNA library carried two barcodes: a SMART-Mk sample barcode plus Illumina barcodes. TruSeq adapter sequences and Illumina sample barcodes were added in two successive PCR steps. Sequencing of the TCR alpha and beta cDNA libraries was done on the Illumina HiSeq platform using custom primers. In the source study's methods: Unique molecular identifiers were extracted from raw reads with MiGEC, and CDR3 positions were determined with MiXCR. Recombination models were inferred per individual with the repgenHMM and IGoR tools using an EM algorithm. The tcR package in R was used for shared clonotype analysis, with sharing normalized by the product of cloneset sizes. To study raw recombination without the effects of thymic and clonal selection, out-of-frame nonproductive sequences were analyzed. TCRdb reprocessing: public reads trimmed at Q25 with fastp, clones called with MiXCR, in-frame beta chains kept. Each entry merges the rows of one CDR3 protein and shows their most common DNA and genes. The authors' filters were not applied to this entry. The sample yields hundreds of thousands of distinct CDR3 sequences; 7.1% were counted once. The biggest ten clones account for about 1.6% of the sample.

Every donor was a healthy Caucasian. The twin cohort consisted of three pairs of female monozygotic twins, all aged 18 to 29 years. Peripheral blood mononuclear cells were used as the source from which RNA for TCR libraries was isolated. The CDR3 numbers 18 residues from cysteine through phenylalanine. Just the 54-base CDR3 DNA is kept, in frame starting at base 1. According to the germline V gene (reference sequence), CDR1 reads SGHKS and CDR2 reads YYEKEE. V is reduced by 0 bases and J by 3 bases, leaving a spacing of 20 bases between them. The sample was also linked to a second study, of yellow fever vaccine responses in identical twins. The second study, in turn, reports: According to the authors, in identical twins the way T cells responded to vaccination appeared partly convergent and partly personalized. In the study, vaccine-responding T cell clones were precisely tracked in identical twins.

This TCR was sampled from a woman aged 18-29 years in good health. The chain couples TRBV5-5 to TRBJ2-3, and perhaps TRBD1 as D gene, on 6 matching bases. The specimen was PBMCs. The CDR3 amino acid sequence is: CASSLDTHWTADTDTQYF. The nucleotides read TGTGCCAGCAGCTTGGACACCCACTGGACAGCTGATACAGATACGCAGTATTTT.